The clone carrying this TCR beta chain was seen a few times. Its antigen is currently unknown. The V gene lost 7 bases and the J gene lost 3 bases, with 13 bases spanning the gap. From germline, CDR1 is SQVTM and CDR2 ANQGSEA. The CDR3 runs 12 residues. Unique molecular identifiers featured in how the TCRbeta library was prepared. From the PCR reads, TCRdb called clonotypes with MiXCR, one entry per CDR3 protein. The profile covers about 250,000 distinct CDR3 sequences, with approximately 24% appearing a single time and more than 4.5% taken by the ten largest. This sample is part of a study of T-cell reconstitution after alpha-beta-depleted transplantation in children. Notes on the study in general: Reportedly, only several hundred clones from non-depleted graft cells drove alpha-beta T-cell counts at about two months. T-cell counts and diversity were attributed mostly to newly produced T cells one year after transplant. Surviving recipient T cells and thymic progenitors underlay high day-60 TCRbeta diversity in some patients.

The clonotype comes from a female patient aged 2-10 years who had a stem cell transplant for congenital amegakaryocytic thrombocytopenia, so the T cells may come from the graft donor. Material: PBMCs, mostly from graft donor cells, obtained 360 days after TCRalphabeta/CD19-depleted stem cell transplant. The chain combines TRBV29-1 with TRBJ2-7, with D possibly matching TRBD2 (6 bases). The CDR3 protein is CSAGDLNYEQYF. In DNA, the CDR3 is TGCAGCGCTGGGGACTTGAACTACGAGCAGTACTTC.